This T cell receptor beta chain was identified during a study of cytomegalovirus exposure and HLA in healthy donors. The study ran its PCR with 60 Vbeta and 13 Jbeta primers. Clones were read by immunoSEQ multiplex PCR, and TCRdb kept only the in-frame ones, dropping some. The data show approximately 100,000 clones, 74% seen once. The germline gives CDR1 SGHDN, CDR2 FVKESK. V dropped 1 base and J dropped 10 bases, with 8 bases sitting between them. The CDR3 consists of 13 residues. Sequenced input: PBMCs. This TCR derives from a human donor in good health. The chain is built from TRBV14 and TRBJ1-6; no firm D call. CDR3 nucleotides: TGTGCCAGCAGCCAAGTCGCGGGGTCACCCCTCCACTTT. This translates into CASSQVAGSPLHF.